Below are 16 T cell receptor beta chains sequenced from a single sample in a study of blood T cell repertoires in COVID-19 (dated by TCRdb to between 2020 and 2021). The receptor library was made with the immunoSEQ multiplex PCR assay. Imported from immuneACCESS, the table was reduced by TCRdb to in-frame sequences with V and J called. These copies leave out some clones; in studies compared against another copy, an unresolved V gene accounts for under half, and the cause of the remainder is not known. The sample table contains tens of thousands of clones; only one count was recorded for roughly 90% of them. The biggest ten clones account for 2% to 2.5% of the sample. Sample: peripheral blood. All receptors come from a human donor with active COVID-19. The donor label of this sample is uncertain.

V gene TRBV4-2 combines with J gene TRBJ1-4; D possibly corresponds to TRBD1 (6 bases). CDR1 is LGHNA and CDR2 is YNFKEQ in the germline V gene. The CDR3 spans 16 residues. Between the trimmed V and J ends, which lost 1 base and 2 bases, there was a span of 11 bases. CDR3 region: CASSQGRQDTNEKLFF. The DNA for the CDR3 is TGTGCCAGCAGCCAAGGACGACAGGATACTAATGAAAAACTGTTTTTT.

The chain is built from TRBV5-6 and TRBJ2-1, with 13 bases lining up with TRBD2. Per germline, CDR1 SGHDT and CDR2 YYEEEE. The ends lost 3 bases at V and 10 bases at J; junction bases unmatched: 7. The CDR3 spans 15 residues. The CDR3: CASSWALAGGREQFF. CDR3 sequence (DNA): TGTGCCAGCAGCTGGGCACTAGCGGGGGGGCGGGAGCAGTTCTTC.

The CDR3 loop is CASSSLQGPSQPQHF. CDR3 nucleotides: TGTGCCAGCAGCTCCCTGCAGGGGCCCTCGCAGCCCCAGCATTTT. The chain carries TRBV9 and TRBJ1-5; perhaps TRBD1 as D (6 bases). Germline V gene data show CDR1 as SGDLS and CDR2 as YYNGEE. CDR3 length: 15 amino acids. The V end lost 4 bases, the J end lost 7 bases, and 18 bases lay between the germline ends.

This chain connects TRBV15 to TRBJ1-2; 9 bases fit TRBD1. Per germline, CDR1 LNHNV and CDR2 YYDKDF (reference sequence). This CDR3 region has 16 residues. The junction had 10 bases not matched to a gene; V was cut back by 0 bases and J by 8 bases. CDR3 bases: TGTGCCACCAGCAGAGATTGGGAGGACAGGGGACGGGGCTACACCTTC. Translated, it gives CATSRDWEDRGRGYTF.

This clone has just a few counts. This chain links TRBV7-2 with TRBJ1-3, with TRBD1 matching over 8 bases. There are 15 residues in the CDR3. Germline CDR1 and CDR2: SGHTA and FQGNSA. J gave up 4 bases and V 5 bases, and 7 bases lay outside the gene matches. CDR3 sequence: CASSAGQGHGNTIYF. CDR3 in DNA: TGTGCCAGCAGCGCCGGACAGGGACACGGAAACACCATATATTTT.

This chain links TRBV6-2 or TRBV6-3 with TRBJ1-1; D possibly corresponds to TRBD1 (5 bases). The CDR3 loop spans 14 amino acids. V was pared by 2 bases and J by 6 bases, with 13 bases between. Germline V gene sequence: CDR1 MNHEY, CDR2 SVGEGT. The CDR3 loop is CASSYRGSLAEAFF. The CDR3 DNA reads as TGTGCCAGCAGTTACAGGGGATCTCTTGCTGAAGCTTTCTTT.

The chain couples TRBV19 to TRBJ1-3; 9 positions match TRBD1. This CDR3 spans 17 amino acids. Trimming at V came to 3 bases and at J to 5 bases, leaving 11 bases not matched to a gene. CDR1 LNHDA and CDR2 SQIVND come from the germline V gene (reference sequence). The CDR3 loop is CASSILPPGQGRNTIYF. The CDR3 DNA sequence: TGTGCCAGTAGTATCCTCCCACCGGGACAGGGCAGAAACACCATATATTTT.

The V gene is TRBV6-5, the J gene TRBJ2-5; D not resolved. Germline V gene data show CDR1 as MNHEY and CDR2 as SVGAGI. The CDR3 is 11 amino acids. The V end lost 7 bases, the J end lost 5 bases, and 8 bases lay between the germline ends. CDR3 sequence (DNA): TGTGCCAGCACTATCGGGGAGACCCAGTACTTC. It codes for CASTIGETQYF.

This clone has only one observation. V gene TRBV29-1 combines with J gene TRBJ2-7; TRBD1 matches 8 bases. V lost 3 bases to trimming and J lost 0 bases; unmatched junction nucleotides: 1. Per the germline V gene, CDR1 is SQVTM and CDR2 is ANQGSEA. The length of the CDR3 is 13 residues. CDR3 residues: CSVEDRDSYEQYF. As DNA, the CDR3 is TGCAGCGTTGAGGACAGGGACTCCTACGAGCAGTACTTC.

J is TRBJ1-1 and V is TRBV7-9, with 7 bases aligning to TRBD1. Germline CDR1 is SEHNR and CDR2 is FQNEAQ (reference sequence). The CDR3 covers 14 residues. The junction had 2 bases not matched to a gene; V was cut back by 3 bases and J by 1 base. The CDR3: CASSLSGGNTEAFF. The CDR3 DNA is TGTGCCAGCAGCTTGTCAGGGGGGAACACTGAAGCTTTCTTT.

This chain uses TRBV9 with TRBJ1-2; D may be TRBD1 (5 bases). V lost 0 bases, J lost 4 bases, and 13 bases lay in between. Germline lookup yields CDR1 SGDLS and CDR2 YYNGEE. There are 15 residues in the CDR3. The CDR3 loop is CASSVEEGRGYGYTF. Here the CDR3 DNA reads TGTGCCAGCAGCGTAGAGGAGGGGAGGGGCTATGGCTACACCTTC.

The chain combines TRBV7-6 with TRBJ2-5; D is possibly TRBD2 (6 bases). The CDR3 length is 15 residues. V dropped 2 bases and J dropped 2 bases, with 12 bases sitting between them. Germline-derived CDR1 and CDR2 are SGHVS and FNYEAQ. This chain's CDR3 is CASSLHGGSQETQYF. CDR3 coding DNA: TGTGCCAGCAGCTTACACGGGGGTAGTCAAGAGACCCAGTACTTC.

Notes on this clone: Other DNA sequences in this sample translate to the same CDR3. J is TRBJ1-3 and V is TRBV7-9, with 7 bases matching TRBD1. The V gene's germline CDR1 is SEHNR and CDR2 FQNEAQ (reference sequence). J was trimmed by 4 bases and V by 5 bases; bases with no gene match: 5. The CDR3 has 14 residues. The CDR3 DNA is TGTGCCAGCAGCCCACGGGACAGAGGAAACACCATATATTTT. Translation gives CASSPRDRGNTIYF.

The chain employs TRBV19 and TRBJ2-5; 9 bases align to TRBD2. CDR3 length: 15 amino acids. The ends lost 5 bases at V and 2 bases at J; junction bases unmatched: 6. Germline CDR1 LNHDA, CDR2 SQIVND (reference sequence). As DNA, the CDR3 is TGTGCCAGTAGTCGGTCGACTAGCGGTCAAGAGACCCAGTACTTC. It specifies CASSRSTSGQETQYF.

The rearrangement links TRBV5-1 to TRBJ2-2; TRBD2 might be the D (6 bases). There are 14 residues in the CDR3. CDR1 and CDR2 from the germline V gene are SGHRS and YFSETQ. Trimming removed 2 bases at V and 3 bases at J, with 8 bases between. The CDR3: CASSFTGDTGELFF. CDR3 DNA: TGCGCCAGCAGCTTCACGGGGGACACCGGGGAGCTGTTTTTT.

The chain combines TRBV13 with TRBJ2-3, with 7 bases aligning to TRBD2. Looked up from germline, CDR1 is PRHDT and CDR2 is FYEKMQ (reference sequence). The CDR3 is made up of 14 amino acids. Trimming cost V 5 bases and J 4 bases; bases outside gene matches: 6. The CDR3 nucleotides are TGTGCCAGCAGCCCCCCGACTAGCCCAGATACGCAGTATTTT. It specifies CASSPPTSPDTQYF.